The 21 T cell receptor beta chains below were found in one sample sequenced in a study of T cells in Graves' hyperthyroidism and ophthalmopathy. Researchers took RNA transcripts and amplified the TCR beta CDR3 regions from them. First-round RT-PCR of the TCR CDR3 relied on the HTBI primer set. TCRdb analysed the multiplex PCR reads with MiXCR anew, one entry per CDR3 protein. This sample has some 370,000 distinct CDR3 sequences, with about 18% found just once. Sequencing was performed on blood. These TCRs come from a woman aged 25 to 39 with Graves' hyperthyroidism that later progressed to Graves' ophthalmopathy.

This clonotype was found many times. The rearrangement uses TRBV28 and TRBJ2-1, with D perhaps TRBD2 (5 bases). The length of the CDR3 is 17 residues. Looked up from germline, CDR1 is MDHEN and CDR2 is SYDVKM. Between the trimmed V and J ends, which lost 3 bases and 7 bases, there was a span of 22 bases. CDR3 nucleotide sequence: TGTGCCAGCAGTTTGTTGACCAACCGTCCCAGAGGGAATGAGCAGTTCTTC. Its translation is CASSLLTNRPRGNEQFF.

This clonotype has a count of ten or more. The V call is TRBV5-6, the J call TRBJ2-4, with D possibly TRBD2 on 6 matching bases. V lost 5 bases and J lost 6, with 12 bases in between. The CDR3 loop spans 13 amino acids. Germline-derived CDR1 and CDR2 are SGHDT and YYEEEE. In nucleotides, the CDR3 is TGTGCCAGCAGACTAATGGGGGGAAACATTCAGTACTTC. This gives the protein CASRLMGGNIQYF.

Ten or more counts support this clonotype. This chain uses TRBV18 with TRBJ1-2; D is undetermined. The CDR3 is 11 amino acids. Germline CDR1 KGHSH, CDR2 LQKENI. V shed 4 bases and J shed 4 bases, with 4 bases lying between them. The CDR3 nucleotides are TGTGCCAGCTCACAATCCTATGGCTACACCTTC. Translating it yields CASSQSYGYTF.

There are many counts of this clonotype. The chain carries TRBV6-1 and TRBJ1-5; D possibly corresponds to TRBD1 (6 bases). The germline CDR1 and CDR2 sequences are MNHNS and SASEGT. This CDR3 has 15 residues. V gave up 6 bases and J gave up 0 bases, with 12 bases separating them. CDR3 residues: CASSRTDPSNQPQHF. The DNA for the CDR3 is TGTGCCAGCAGCCGGACAGACCCTAGCAATCAGCCCCAGCATTTT.

This clonotype has more than one count but fewer than ten. J is TRBJ2-2 and V is TRBV4-1; D possibly corresponds to TRBD1 (7 bases). The CDR3 loop spans 18 amino acids. The germline V and J ends were trimmed by 4 bases and 8 bases, with 26 bases remaining between them. The germline CDR1 and CDR2 sequences are MGHRA and YSYEKL. DNA of the CDR3: TGCGCCAGCAGCCCCCACTCAGGCGGGACAGTCGATGCAGGGGAGCTGTTTTTT. Translation: CASSPHSGGTVDAGELFF.

With respect to this clonotype: This may be a read error: a much more frequent sequence differs by one nucleotide. The V and J genes are TRBV27 and TRBJ2-3; TRBD2 agrees at 9 bases. J gave up 0 bases and V 6 bases, and 4 bases lay outside the gene matches. Germline V CDR1 and CDR2: MNHEY, SMNVEV (reference sequence). The CDR3 is made up of 15 amino acids. The CDR3 region is CASRLAGVSTDTQYF. As DNA, the CDR3 is TGTGCCAGCAGATTAGCGGGAGTCAGCACAGATACGCAGTATTTT.

This clonotype occurred many times. The chain links TRBV27 to TRBJ2-7, with D tentatively TRBD2 (6 bases). This CDR3 comprises 12 residues. V lost 7 bases and J lost 7, with 14 bases in between. CDR1 is MNHEY, CDR2 SMNVEV, per germline (reference sequence). CDR3 loop: CASTGRAGEQYF. Written as DNA, the CDR3 is TGTGCCAGCACCGGCAGGGCGGGGGAGCAGTACTTC.

This clonotype was seen repeatedly, ten times or more. The missing conserved phenylalanine or tryptophan at the end of this CDR3 makes a read error likely. V is TRBV2 and J is TRBJ2-7, with 9 bases aligning to TRBD2. After removal of 2 bases from V and 5 bases from J, the junction contained 7 bases not matched to a gene. CDR1 SNHLY and CDR2 FYNNEI come from the germline V gene. This CDR3 has 15 residues. The DNA of the CDR3 is TGTGCCAGCAGTGAAATGGCGGGGGGGCCCCACGAGCAGTACCTC. Protein product: CASSEMAGGPHEQYL.

The CDR3: CSGGQGLAGAYNEQFF. The CDR3 DNA follows: TGCAGTGGGGGACAGGGACTAGCGGGAGCTTACAATGAGCAGTTCTTC. The V call is TRBV20-1, the J call TRBJ2-1; the match to TRBD2 covers 14 bases. This CDR3 is built from 16 residues. Germline CDR1 is DFQATT and CDR2 is SNEGSKA (reference sequence). V was clipped by 7 bases and J by 4 bases; unmatched bases: 9.

At least ten counts were recorded for this clonotype. The chain links TRBV12-3 or TRBV12-4 to TRBJ1-4; no clear D gene. Trimming removed 5 bases at V and 11 bases at J, with 15 bases between. The CDR3 runs to 13 residues. This chain's CDR3 is CASSSAVRGKLFF. The DNA for the CDR3 is TGTGCCAGCAGTAGCGCCGTGAGAGGGAAACTGTTTTTT.

The CDR3 loop is CASSPESRGARNEQFF. CDR3 DNA: TGCGCCAGCAGCCCCGAGTCAAGGGGGGCCCGGAATGAGCAGTTCTTC. The V and J genes are TRBV4-1 and TRBJ2-1; D tentatively fits TRBD1 or TRBD2 (6 bases each). Germline CDR1 is MGHRA and CDR2 is YSYEKL. With 4 bases removed from V and 7 bases from J, the gap between germline ends came to 20 bases. The CDR3 covers 16 residues.

In this sample, this clonotype turned up many times. This chain joins TRBV13 and TRBJ1-1; perhaps TRBD1 as D (6 bases). From germline, CDR1 is PRHDT and CDR2 FYEKMQ (reference sequence). V was pared by 5 bases and J by 5 bases, with 15 bases between. This CDR3 region has 14 residues. CDR3 protein: CASSILSRGTEAFF. CDR3 DNA sequence: TGTGCCAGCAGCATCCTCAGCAGGGGAACTGAAGCTTTCTTT.

This clonotype has a handful of counts. The rearrangement links TRBV28 to TRBJ1-5; D is perhaps TRBD1 (6 bases). Germline CDR1 is MDHEN and CDR2 is SYDVKM. Trimming stripped 3 bases from V and 3 bases from J, with 15 bases between. This CDR3 contains 16 residues. The CDR3 sequence is CASSLDSQQFNQPQHF. The CDR3 bases are TGTGCCAGCAGTTTGGACAGTCAGCAATTCAATCAGCCCCAGCATTTT.

For the CDR3, the DNA is TGCGCCAGCAGCTTGGAAGATAGTCAGGGGGAGACCCAGTACTTC. As protein: CASSLEDSQGETQYF. The J gene is TRBJ2-5, the V gene TRBV5-1; TRBD1 might be the D (6 bases). CDR3 length: 15 residues. The germline gives CDR1 SGHRS, CDR2 YFSETQ. The ends were cut back, 0 bases at V and 5 bases at J, with 14 bases in the middle.

The chain combines TRBV27 with TRBJ2-7, with D possibly being TRBD1 (5 bases). V shed 5 bases and J shed 4 bases, with 21 bases lying between them. The CDR3 loop spans 16 amino acids. Per the germline V gene, CDR1 is MNHEY and CDR2 is SMNVEV (reference sequence). CDR3 nucleotides: TGTGCCAGCAGTACAACAGGTAAAACCGGCGCTTACGAGCAGTACGTC. Amino acid sequence: CASSTTGKTGAYEQYV.

There are many counts of this clonotype. CDR3 in amino acids: CASNVEMNTEAFF. The CDR3 region has the DNA TGTGCCAGTAATGTAGAGATGAACACTGAAGCTTTCTTT. V is TRBV19 and J is TRBJ1-1; D is undetermined. V was cut by 7 bases and J by 0 bases, with 9 bases left in between. This CDR3 has 13 amino acids. Germline V CDR1 and CDR2: LNHDA, SQIVND (reference sequence).

Ten or more counts support this clonotype. The gene calls are TRBV7-9 and TRBJ2-7, with D unclear. Germline loops: CDR1 SEHNR, CDR2 FQNEAQ (reference sequence). The CDR3 is 13 amino acids. V lost 0 bases, J lost 2 bases, and 5 bases lay in between. CDR3 DNA sequence: TGTGCCAGCAGCTTAGCACAGACCTACGAGCAGTACTTC. It translates to CASSLAQTYEQYF.

This clonotype was observed at least ten times. CDR3 nucleotides: TGTGCCAGCAGTGCGACGTGGGGCTACGAGCAGTACTTC. Its translation is CASSATWGYEQYF. The V call is TRBV28, the J call TRBJ2-7; D unclear. The CDR3 runs 13 residues. Trimming left V 5 bases short and J 3 bases short, with 11 bases between. Per germline, CDR1 MDHEN and CDR2 SYDVKM. The variable domain in full, completed from reference TRBV28 and TRBJ2-7, reads DVKVTQSSRYLVKRTGEKVFLECVQDMDHENMFWYRQDPGLGLRLIYFSYDVKMKEKGDIPEGYSVSREKKERFSLILESASTNQTSMYLCASSATWGYEQYFGPGTRLTVT.

J is TRBJ2-1 and V is TRBV6-5; D gene unclear. With 0 bases removed from V and 10 bases from J, the gap between germline ends came to 10 bases. This CDR3 contains 13 residues. Germline V gene data show CDR1 as MNHEY and CDR2 as SVGAGI. CDR3 loop: CASSYSIQEEQFF. CDR3 in DNA: TGTGCCAGCAGTTACTCGATTCAAGAGGAGCAGTTCTTC.

The chain links TRBV27 to TRBJ1-2; D gene unclear. The germline V gene has CDR1 MNHEY and CDR2 SMNVEV (reference sequence). The CDR3 contains 13 residues. Trimming left V 4 bases short and J 4 bases short, with 10 bases between. The CDR3: CASSSRQFYGYTF. Written as DNA, the CDR3 is TGTGCCAGCAGTTCCCGACAATTCTATGGCTACACCTTC.

This clonotype has more than one count but fewer than ten. This chain links TRBV5-5 with TRBJ2-5; D is perhaps TRBD1 (5 bases). The germline CDR1 and CDR2 sequences are SGHKS and YYEKEE (reference sequence). Trimming removed 6 bases at V and 2 bases at J, with 23 bases between. The CDR3 loop spans 17 amino acids. This chain's CDR3 is CASNVGFVLGQQETQYF. The CDR3 nucleotides read TGTGCCAGCAACGTCGGGTTTGTGTTGGGGCAGCAAGAGACCCAGTACTTC.